A single sample gave rise to the 5 T cell receptor beta chains below, sequenced in a study of T-cell reconstitution after alpha-beta-depleted transplantation in children. The TCRbeta library incorporated unique molecular identifiers. TCRdb used MiXCR to reprocess the PCR reads, holding one entry per CDR3 protein. Of hundreds of thousands of distinct CDR3 sequences listed, 7.5% to 9.5% were seen once; the top ten hold approximately 40%. Here the sequenced sample was PBMCs, mostly from graft donor cells, taken 360 days after TCRalphabeta/CD19-depleted stem cell transplant. These receptors were obtained from a male patient aged 2-9 years who had a stem cell transplant for acute myeloid leukemia, so the T cells may come from the graft donor.

This clonotype has ten or more counts. V and J are TRBV7-9 and TRBJ1-6, with D possibly being TRBD1 (5 bases). Deletions cut 2 bases from V and 7 bases from J, with 9 bases between. CDR3 size: 14 residues. Germline-derived CDR1 and CDR2 are SEHNR and FQNEAQ (reference sequence). The CDR3 reads CASSLLGENSPLHF. The CDR3 coding sequence is TGTGCCAGCAGCTTATTAGGGGAAAATTCACCCCTCCACTTT.

V is TRBV5-1 and J is TRBJ2-7; 7 nucleotides match TRBD2. CDR3 length: 15 amino acids. J was trimmed by 0 bases and V by 4 bases; bases with no gene match: 7. CDR1 is SGHRS, CDR2 YFSETQ, per germline. The CDR3 region has the DNA TGCGCCAGCAGCGCCACTAGCGCCCCCTCCTACGAGCAGTACTTC. Its protein is CASSATSAPSYEQYF. The full variable domain, completed using reference TRBV5-1 and TRBJ2-7, is KAGVTQTPRYLIKTRGQQVTLSCSPISGHRSVSWYQQTPGQGLQFLFEYFSETQRNKGNFPGRFSGRQFSNSRSEMNVSTLELGDSALYLCASSATSAPSYEQYFGPGTRLTVT.

The rearrangement joins TRBV5-1 to TRBJ1-2; maybe TRBD1 (5 bases). V lost 5 bases and J lost 5, with 19 bases in between. CDR3 length: 15 amino acids. Germline V gene sequence: CDR1 SGHRS, CDR2 YFSETQ. CDR3 sequence reads: CASRSVGRPLYGYTF. The CDR3 coding sequence is TGCGCCAGCAGGTCCGTGGGGCGTCCATTATATGGCTACACCTTC.

This clonotype was observed many times. The chain has TRBV20-1 and TRBJ2-7; 8 positions match TRBD1. Trimming cost V 4 bases and J 4 bases; bases outside gene matches: 9. CDR1 DFQATT and CDR2 SNEGSKA come from the germline V gene (reference sequence). This CDR3 is built from 14 residues. Here the CDR3 reads CSATQDRGRYEQYF. DNA for the CDR3: TGCAGTGCTACCCAAGACAGGGGACGGTACGAGCAGTACTTC.

There are many counts of this clonotype. The chain joins TRBV12-3 or TRBV12-4 to TRBJ2-2; TRBD1 agrees at 8 bases. This CDR3 comprises 15 residues. The ends lost 6 bases at V and 1 base at J; junction bases unmatched: 4. In nucleotides, the CDR3 is TGTGCCAGCAGCCTGGACAGGGAGAACACCGGGGAGCTGTTTTTT. Translating gives CASSLDRENTGELFF.